This TCR beta chain is from a study of T cell repertoires in cytomegalovirus infection. Across the whole study: The public TCR beta signatures pointed to both CMV infection and matching HLA type. Study-level findings and limits: Summed frequency of public TCR beta families distinguished CMV carriers with the relevant HLA.

TCRdb reanalysed the reads using MiXCR and keeps one entry per CDR3 protein. The repertoire holds about 52,000 distinct CDR3 sequences, with around 19% as singletons. The CDR3 contains 15 residues. With V trimmed by 1 base and J by 6 bases, 10 bases remained unmatched. In germline, CDR1 is DFQATT, CDR2 SNEGSKA (reference sequence). This clonotype was observed a handful of times. Its target is unknown. The source of this sequence is a human donor in good health (CMV status not recorded). Some clones in this sample may be carry-over from other donors' samples. The chain uses TRBV20-1 and TRBJ1-2; 8 nucleotides align to TRBD1. The sequencing here drew on CD8+ T cells from cultured PBMCs, taken from culture after CMV antigen stimulation. For the CDR3, the DNA is TGCAGTGCTAGAGCCCTGGGTCAGGGGGCTCATGGCTACACCTTC. It yields the protein CSARALGQGAHGYTF.